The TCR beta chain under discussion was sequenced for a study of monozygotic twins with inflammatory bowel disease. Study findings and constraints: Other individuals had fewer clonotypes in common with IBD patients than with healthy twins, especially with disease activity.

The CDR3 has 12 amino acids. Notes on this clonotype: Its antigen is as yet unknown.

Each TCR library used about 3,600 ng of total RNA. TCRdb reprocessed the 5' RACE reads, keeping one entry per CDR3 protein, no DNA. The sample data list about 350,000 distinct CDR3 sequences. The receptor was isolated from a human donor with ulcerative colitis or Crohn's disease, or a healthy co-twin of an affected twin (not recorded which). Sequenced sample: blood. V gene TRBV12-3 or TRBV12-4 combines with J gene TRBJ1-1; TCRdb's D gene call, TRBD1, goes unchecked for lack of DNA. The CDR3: CASRSRDTEAFF.